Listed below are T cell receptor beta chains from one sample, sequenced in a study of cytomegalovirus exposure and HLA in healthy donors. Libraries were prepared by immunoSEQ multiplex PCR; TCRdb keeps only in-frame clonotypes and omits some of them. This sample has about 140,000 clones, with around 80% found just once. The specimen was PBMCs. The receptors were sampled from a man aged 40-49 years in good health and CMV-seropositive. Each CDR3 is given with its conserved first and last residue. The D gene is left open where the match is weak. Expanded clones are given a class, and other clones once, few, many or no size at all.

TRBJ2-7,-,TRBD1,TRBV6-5,CASSYSTGLVYEQYF,TGTGCCAGCAGTTACTCGACAGGGCTCGTATACGAGCAGTACTTC
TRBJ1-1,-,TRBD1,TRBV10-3,CAIRTTGGDTEAFF,TGTGCCATCAGAACCACAGGGGGGGACACTGAAGCTTTCTTT
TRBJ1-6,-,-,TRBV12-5,CASSLQDNSPLHF,TGTGCTAGTTCTCTCCAGGATAATTCACCCCTCCACTTT
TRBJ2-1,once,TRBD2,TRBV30,CAWVRDYISSSSYNEQFF,TGTGCCTGGGTCAGGGACTACATTTCTTCGAGCTCCTACAATGAGCAGTTCTTC
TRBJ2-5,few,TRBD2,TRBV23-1,CASTPLAGGGETQYF,TGCGCCAGCACTCCACTAGCGGGAGGAGGAGAGACCCAGTACTTC
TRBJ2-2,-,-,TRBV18,CASSPLWGDTGELFF,TGTGCCAGCTCACCTCTTTGGGGGGACACCGGGGAGCTGTTTTTT
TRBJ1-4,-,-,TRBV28,CASSQLNEKLFF,TGTGCCAGCAGTCAACTAAATGAAAAACTGTTTTTT
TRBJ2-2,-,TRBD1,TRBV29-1,CSVVRGSNTGELFF,TGCAGCGTTGTCAGGGGGTCGAACACCGGGGAGCTGTTTTTT
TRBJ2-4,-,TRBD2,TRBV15,CATSTAGALTKNIQYF,TGTGCCACCAGCACGGCGGGAGCATTGACCAAAAACATTCAGTACTTC
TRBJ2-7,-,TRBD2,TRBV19,CASSIESGRAFNEQYF,TGTGCCAGTAGTATAGAGAGCGGGAGGGCCTTCAACGAGCAGTACTTC
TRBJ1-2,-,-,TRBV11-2,CASSLSGGGYTF,TGTGCCAGCAGCTTAAGCGGGGGCGGCTACACCTTC
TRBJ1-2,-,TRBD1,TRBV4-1,CASSKDGTGDYGYTF,TGCGCCAGCAGCAAAGACGGGACAGGGGACTATGGCTACACCTTC
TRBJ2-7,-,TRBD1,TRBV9,CASSVAGTVAYEQYF,TGTGCCAGCAGCGTGGCCGGGACAGTCGCCTACGAGCAGTACTTC
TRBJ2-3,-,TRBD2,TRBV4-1,CASSSLFLREMTDTQYF,TGCGCCAGCAGCAGCCTGTTCTTGCGGGAGATGACAGATACGCAGTATTTT
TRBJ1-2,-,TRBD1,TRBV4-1,CASSRGQNYGYTF,TGCGCCAGCAGCCGGGGACAGAACTATGGCTACACCTTC
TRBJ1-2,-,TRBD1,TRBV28,CAGYDTGTGGGYTF,TGTGCCGGATACGACACCGGGACAGGGGGCGGCTACACCTTC
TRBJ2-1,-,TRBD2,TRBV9,CASSVGASGSPSRDEQFF,TGTGCCAGCAGCGTAGGTGCTAGCGGGAGCCCTAGTAGGGATGAGCAGTTCTTC
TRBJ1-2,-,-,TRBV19,CASSIDQTIYGYTF,TGTGCCAGTAGTATAGATCAAACAATCTATGGCTACACCTTC
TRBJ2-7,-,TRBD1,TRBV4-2,CASSQGSGTGDFSYEQYF,TGTGCCAGCAGCCAAGGATCCGGGACAGGAGATTTCTCCTACGAGCAGTACTTC
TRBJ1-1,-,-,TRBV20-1,CSANPQGTAFF,TGCAGTGCTAACCCACAGGGAACGGCTTTCTTT
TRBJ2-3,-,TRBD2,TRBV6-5,CASSYSGTGQYF,TGTGCCAGCAGTTATAGCGGGACGGGGCAGTATTTT
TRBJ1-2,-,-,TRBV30,CAWSLGGGSGHTF,TGTGCCTGGAGCCTCGGGGGGGGCTCTGGCCACACCTTC